This is a list of T cell receptor beta chains from one sample in a study of T-cell reconstitution after alpha-beta-depleted transplantation in children. In TCRdb, the PCR reads were re-called with MiXCR into one record per CDR3 protein. The data contain 500,000 to 650,000 distinct CDR3 sequences, 10% to 15% of them seen just once; the ten biggest clones take up around 2%. The sequencing here drew on PBMCs, mostly from graft donor cells, taken 360 days after TCRalphabeta/CD19-depleted stem cell transplant. Every receptor here comes from a male patient aged 10 to 17 who had a stem cell transplant for acute myeloid leukemia, so the T cells may come from the graft donor. Both conserved end residues are part of each CDR3. D genes are given only for firm matches. Clone size, where shown, is once, few, many, or a class for clones that have expanded.

clone_size	j_call	d_call	v_call	cdr3_aa	cdr3_nt
few	TRBJ2-3	TRBD2	TRBV5-1	CASRSLASGSKDTQYF	TGCGCCAGCAGGTCCCTGGCTAGCGGGAGTAAAGATACGCAGTATTTT
few	TRBJ2-1	-	TRBV18	CASSPSGTLVSYNEQFF	TGTGCCAGCTCTCCGTCCGGGACTTTAGTCTCCTACAATGAGCAGTTCTTC
-	TRBJ2-1	TRBD2	TRBV20-1	CSAMKAWGLADNSNEQFF	TGCAGTGCTATGAAGGCTTGGGGACTAGCTGATAACTCGAATGAGCAGTTCTTC
-	TRBJ1-6	TRBD1	TRBV28	CASSLSDRVTYNSPLHF	TGTGCCAGCAGTTTGTCGGACAGGGTAACCTATAATTCACCCCTCCACTTT
many	TRBJ2-4	-	TRBV28	CASSLLGIAKNIQYF	TGTGCCAGCAGTTTACTAGGGATAGCCAAAAACATTCAGTACTTC
-	TRBJ2-1	-	TRBV12-3/TRBV12-4	CASRTLGPTTLIF	TGTGCCAGCAGAACACTAGGACCGACCACCTTGATCTTC
-	TRBJ2-2	-	TRBV29-1	CSFLGAGELFF	TGCAGCTTCCTAGGGGCCGGGGAGCTGTTTTTT
-	TRBJ2-7	-	TRBV7-6	CASSLAGQVIIHEQYF	TGTGCCAGCAGCTTAGCAGGGCAAGTGATCATTCACGAGCAGTACTTC
many	TRBJ2-1	TRBD2	TRBV19	CASSTRLLAGNNEQFF	TGTGCCAGTAGTACCCGACTTCTAGCGGGGAACAATGAGCAGTTCTTC
many	TRBJ2-5	TRBD2	TRBV4-3	CASSQVLLGLAGVGETQYF	TGCGCCAGCAGCCAAGTTCTTTTGGGGCTAGCGGGAGTTGGAGAGACCCAGTACTTC
-	TRBJ1-4	TRBD1	TRBV20-1	CSAPGQGPSNEKLFF	TGCAGTGCCCCAGGACAGGGCCCTTCTAATGAAAAACTGTTTTTT
-	TRBJ2-1	TRBD2	TRBV3-1	CASSQLGLAGANEQFF	TGTGCCAGCAGCCAATTAGGGCTAGCGGGAGCGAATGAGCAGTTCTTC
once	TRBJ2-7	-	TRBV20-1	CSARVGQKPYEQYF	TGCAGTGCAAGGGTGGGGCAGAAACCCTACGAGCAGTACTTC
-	TRBJ2-1	TRBD2	TRBV7-9	CASSTAGGGEQFF	TGTGCCAGCAGCACAGCGGGAGGGGGTGAGCAGTTCTTC
-	TRBJ2-3	-	TRBV6-2/TRBV6-3	CASSLDTFFTDTQYF	TGTGCCAGCAGTTTGGACACCTTTTTTACAGATACGCAGTATTTT
-	TRBJ2-5	TRBD1	TRBV3-1	CASSHWDRGRSRIETQYF	TGTGCCAGCAGCCATTGGGACAGGGGGCGTTCTAGGATAGAGACCCAGTACTTC
few	TRBJ2-1	TRBD2	TRBV20-1	CSARDPSGGDNEQFF	TGCAGTGCTAGAGACCCTAGCGGGGGGGACAATGAGCAGTTCTTC
many	TRBJ2-3	TRBD1	TRBV4-3	CASSHGDRGTMDTQYF	TGCGCCAGCAGCCATGGTGACAGGGGGACGATGGATACGCAGTATTTT
many	TRBJ2-7	-	TRBV27	CASSRSRTTYEQYF	TGTGCCAGCAGTCGATCCCGGACAACCTACGAGCAGTACTTC
few	TRBJ2-1	-	TRBV4-3	CASSQGPPANEQFF	TGCGCCAGCAGCCAGGGGCCTCCCGCGAATGAGCAGTTCTTC
-	TRBJ2-1	-	TRBV10-3	CAISDSHLLRSSYNEQFF	TGTGCCATCAGTGACTCCCATCTCCTAAGGAGCTCCTACAATGAGCAGTTCTTC
many	TRBJ2-1	-	TRBV5-1	CASSWLWGEQFF	TGCGCCAGCAGCTGGCTCTGGGGTGAGCAGTTCTTC
-	TRBJ2-5	-	TRBV15	CATSREFRGGVETQYF	TGTGCCACCAGCAGAGAATTCCGTGGAGGGGTAGAGACCCAGTACTTC
few	TRBJ2-6	-	TRBV5-1	CASSIILASGLGANVLTF	TGCGCCAGCAGCATAATATTGGCCTCAGGGTTGGGGGCCAACGTCCTGACTTTC
-	TRBJ2-3	-	TRBV18	CASSTRRGGTDTQYF	TGTGCCAGCTCAACTCGCAGGGGTGGCACAGATACGCAGTATTTT
-	TRBJ2-4	TRBD2	TRBV9	CASKGLAGGDLSKNIQYF	TGTGCCAGCAAAGGACTAGCGGGAGGGGACCTATCCAAAAACATTCAGTACTTC
-	TRBJ2-7	TRBD2	TRBV7-2	CASIPIPQRGGEQYF	TGTGCCAGCATCCCCATCCCTCAGCGGGGTGGCGAGCAGTACTTC
few	TRBJ2-1	TRBD2	TRBV3-1	CASSQVRRTSGRHSTHNEQFF	TGTGCCAGCAGCCAAGTGAGGAGGACTAGCGGGAGGCATTCAACCCACAATGAGCAGTTCTTC
-	TRBJ2-1	-	TRBV30	CAWSPVVSSSYNEQFF	TGTGCCTGGAGTCCGGTAGTTTCCAGCTCCTACAATGAGCAGTTCTTC
many	TRBJ1-2	-	TRBV5-1	CASSSTTGTIYGYTF	TGCGCCAGCAGCTCCACCACCGGGACAATATATGGCTACACCTTC
many	TRBJ2-5	TRBD1	TRBV12-3/TRBV12-4	CASSLTGKETQYF	TGTGCCAGCAGTCTGACAGGGAAAGAGACCCAGTACTTC
few	TRBJ2-3	TRBD2	TRBV18	CASEGSSGTSEGLSTDTQYF	TGTGCCAGCGAGGGGTCTAGCGGGACTTCCGAGGGACTTAGCACAGATACGCAGTATTTT
-	TRBJ2-1	-	TRBV7-7	CASSSRSISSYNEQFF	TGTGCTAGCAGCTCCCGGTCGATTAGCTCCTACAATGAGCAGTTCTTC
many	TRBJ1-1	-	TRBV7-2	CASSLSWGSGAFF	TGTGCCAGCAGCTTATCTTGGGGTTCGGGAGCTTTCTTT
many	TRBJ1-3	-	TRBV6-2/TRBV6-3	CASRRAGAEAWGPSGNTIYF	TGTGCCAGCAGAAGGGCGGGCGCGGAGGCCTGGGGGCCCTCTGGAAACACCATATATTTT
-	TRBJ1-1	-	TRBV10-3	CAISRTATMNTEAFF	TGTGCCATCAGCCGGACAGCCACCATGAACACTGAAGCTTTCTTT
few	TRBJ2-7	TRBD1	TRBV5-1	CASSPGQGAYRTYEQYF	TGCGCCAGCAGCCCAGGACAGGGGGCGTATAGGACCTACGAGCAGTACTTC
-	TRBJ2-3	TRBD2	TRBV28	CASSLISSGRARVTDTQYF	TGTGCCAGCAGTTTAATTTCCAGCGGGAGGGCCCGGGTCACAGATACGCAGTATTTT
few	TRBJ2-1	TRBD2	TRBV11-2	CASIRLAAGLHEQFF	TGTGCCAGCATCCGACTAGCGGCAGGGCTGCATGAGCAGTTCTTC
-	TRBJ2-2	TRBD2	TRBV5-4	CASSPLRAGGTGELFF	TGTGCCAGCAGCCCCCTTCGAGCGGGGGGCACCGGGGAGCTGTTTTTT
few	TRBJ1-2	-	TRBV20-1	CSASARRESYTF	TGCAGTGCTAGTGCCCGCAGGGAGAGCTACACCTTC